This T cell receptor beta chain was retrieved from a study of T cell changes during pregnancy in multiple sclerosis. Assay used: immunoSEQ multiplex PCR; TCRdb lists only in-frame clones, some missing. Found here are tens of thousands of clones, over 85% of them singletons; the top ten hold about 0.93%. The CDR3 totals 11 residues. CDR1 is MDHEN, CDR2 SYDVKM, per germline. V lost 4 bases and J lost 10; bases outside the gene matches: 2. The material sequenced was peripheral blood, taken in the first trimester of pregnancy. The chain carries TRBV28 and TRBJ1-1, with 8 bases aligning to TRBD1. The sequence was collected from a female donor with multiple sclerosis, enrolled in a pregnancy study. CDR3 in amino acids: CASSSTGVAFF. The CDR3 DNA reads TGTGCCAGCAGTTCGACAGGGGTAGCTTTCTTT.